This record looks at one T cell receptor (beta chain) sequence and its context. Its antigen is not identified. PCR involved 60 Vbeta and 13 Jbeta primers. Libraries were prepared by immunoSEQ multiplex PCR; TCRdb keeps only in-frame clonotypes and omits some of them. The data show 150,000 to 200,000 clones, with approximately 84% seen just once and 0.35% to 0.45% held by the top ten. Germline V gives CDR1 SGHNT, CDR2 YYREEE (reference sequence). The V gene lost 5 bases and the J gene lost 0 bases, with 9 bases spanning the gap. CDR3 length: 14 amino acids. The sample comes from a study of cytomegalovirus exposure and HLA in healthy donors. Study results and limitations: Listed as cytomegalovirus-associated were 150 or so TCR beta chains. Among donors in an Asian-associated ancestry cluster, a later analysis reportedly found fewer N-insertions than the approximately 670-donor mean. A few chains tied to CMV proved CMV antigen-specific in vitro. Earlier analysis yielded a pattern in which most TCR beta V segments were productive about 87% or about 30% of the time.

The sequence derives from a boy aged 2 to 10 in good health and CMV-seronegative. This chain links TRBV5-4 with TRBJ2-4; D unclear. The sequenced material came from PBMCs. CDR3 protein: CASSNGVAKNIQYF. CDR3 coding DNA: TGTGCCAGCAGTAACGGAGTAGCCAAAAACATTCAGTACTTC.